The clone carrying this T cell receptor (beta chain) was picked up one time. TCRdb's table, derived via immunoSEQ multiplex PCR, lists solely in-frame clones and lacks some. The profile shows 100,000 or so clones, 80% to 90% of them singletons. The data belong to a study of blood T cell repertoires in COVID-19. Germline CDR1 reads MNHEY; CDR2 reads SVGAGI. Trimming removed 2 bases from V and 7 bases from J; junction bases left unmatched: 10. This CDR3 is 15 amino acids long. The sample taken for sequencing was peripheral blood. This chain joins TRBV6-5 and TRBJ1-2, with 7 bases matching TRBD1. The sequence was collected from a human donor with acute or convalescent COVID-19. The donor label of this sample is uncertain. The CDR3 DNA is TGTGCCAGCAGTTACACCTCGGGACAGCTGCGTGGCTACACCTTC. As protein: CASSYTSGQLRGYTF.